The 8 T cell receptor beta chains given below trace back to one sample, sequenced in a study of T cell responses to AZD1222 COVID-19 vaccine. Clones were read by immunoSEQ multiplex PCR, and TCRdb kept only the in-frame ones, dropping some. This sample has some 170,000 clones, with 90% to 95% found just once. The specimen comprised peripheral blood, sampled 28 days after the second dose of the MenACWY control vaccine. The source of these receptors is an adult who received the MenACWY meningococcal vaccine as a control.

The chain employs TRBV3-1 (or the pseudogene TRBV3-2) and TRBJ2-2, with 9 bases identical to TRBD1. Trimming cost V 5 bases and J 3 bases; bases outside gene matches: 4. The CDR3 is made up of 15 amino acids. Germline values: CDR1 LGHDT, CDR2 YNNKEL (reference sequence). CDR3 in amino acids: CASSRWTGDTGELFF. CDR3 sequence (DNA): TGTGCCAGCAGCAGGTGGACAGGGGACACCGGGGAGCTGTTTTTT.

The CDR3 DNA is TGCGCCAGCAGCTTGGAACTGGCAAACTATGGCTACACCTTC. This codes for CASSLELANYGYTF. The gene calls are TRBV5-1 and TRBJ1-2; D is ambiguous. Germline lookup yields CDR1 SGHRS and CDR2 YFSETQ. This CDR3 has 14 amino acids. V was clipped by 0 bases and J by 2 bases, with 8 bases between them.

J is TRBJ1-6 and V is TRBV30; the D is unclear. In germline, CDR1 is GTSNPN, CDR2 SVGIG (reference sequence). The CDR3 totals 11 residues. V was cut by 5 bases and J by 9 bases, with 8 bases left in between. The CDR3 DNA sequence: TGTGCCTGGGGGGTTGGTTCACCCCTCCACTTT. Its translation: CAWGVGSPLHF.

The chain couples TRBV6-6 to TRBJ1-5, with unresolved D. V was cut by 10 bases and J by 1 base, with 14 bases left in between. Germline assignment: CDR1 MNHNY and CDR2 SVGAGI (reference sequence). The CDR3 is 14 amino acids. CDR3 loop: CATLPGFSNQPQHF. In nucleotides, the CDR3 is TGTGCCACTCTTCCTGGCTTCAGCAATCAGCCCCAGCATTTT.

V gene TRBV6-4 combines with J gene TRBJ1-2; a weak D match, TRBD1 (6 bases). The CDR3 is 12 residues long. Per the germline V gene, CDR1 is MRHNA and CDR2 is SNTAGT. Trimming stripped 2 bases from V and 7 bases from J, with 8 bases between. The CDR3 reads CASSDTDSGYTF. The CDR3 bases are TGTGCCAGCAGTGACACGGACAGTGGCTACACCTTC.

This chain connects TRBV27 to TRBJ1-5; a weak D match, TRBD1 (6 bases). There are 14 residues in the CDR3. Germline V gene lookup returns CDR1 MNHEY and CDR2 SMNVEV (reference sequence). Trimming stripped 6 bases from V and 3 bases from J, with 12 bases between. The CDR3 DNA follows: TGTGCCAGCAGCCCCCAGGGGCCCAATCAGCCCCAGCATTTT. Protein sequence: CASSPQGPNQPQHF.

The V and J genes are TRBV4-3 and TRBJ1-6; the D is unclear. Germline lookup yields CDR1 LGHNA and CDR2 YSLEER. The CDR3 extends over 15 amino acids. The V gene lost 4 bases and the J gene lost 7 bases, with 14 bases spanning the gap. The CDR3 loop reads CASSRSAEDNSPLHF. DNA for the CDR3: TGCGCCAGCAGCCGATCAGCAGAGGACAATTCACCCCTCCACTTT.

The chain employs TRBV6-5 and TRBJ1-6, with no clear D. Germline loops: CDR1 MNHEY, CDR2 SVGAGI. Trimming removed 5 bases from V and 9 bases from J, with 11 bases in between. This CDR3 has 13 amino acids. The CDR3 spells CASSLEKGSPLHF. The CDR3 nucleotides read TGTGCCAGCAGTCTCGAAAAGGGTTCACCCCTCCACTTT.